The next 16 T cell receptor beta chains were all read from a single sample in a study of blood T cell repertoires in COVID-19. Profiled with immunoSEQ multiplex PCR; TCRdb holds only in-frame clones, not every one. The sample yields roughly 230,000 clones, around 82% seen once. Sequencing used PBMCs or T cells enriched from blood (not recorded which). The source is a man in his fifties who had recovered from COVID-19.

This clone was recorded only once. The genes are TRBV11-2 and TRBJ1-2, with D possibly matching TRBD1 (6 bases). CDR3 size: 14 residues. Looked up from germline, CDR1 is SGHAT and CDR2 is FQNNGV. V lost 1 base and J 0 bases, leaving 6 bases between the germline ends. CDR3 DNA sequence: TGTGCCAGCAGCTTAGGGACAGCTAACTATGGCTACACCTTC. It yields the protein CASSLGTANYGYTF.

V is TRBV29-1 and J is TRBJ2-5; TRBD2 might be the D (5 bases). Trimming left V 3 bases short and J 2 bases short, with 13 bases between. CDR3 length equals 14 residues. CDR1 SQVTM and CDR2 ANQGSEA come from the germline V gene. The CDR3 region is CSVEAGRRQETQYF. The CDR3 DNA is TGCAGCGTTGAGGCGGGTAGACGACAAGAGACCCAGTACTTC. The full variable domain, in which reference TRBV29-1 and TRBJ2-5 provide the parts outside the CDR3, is SAVISQKPSRDICQRGTSLTIQCQVDSQVTMMFWYRQQPGQSLTLIATANQGSEATYESGFVIDKFPISRPNLTFSTLTVSNMSPEDSSIYLCSVEAGRRQETQYFGPGTRLLVL.

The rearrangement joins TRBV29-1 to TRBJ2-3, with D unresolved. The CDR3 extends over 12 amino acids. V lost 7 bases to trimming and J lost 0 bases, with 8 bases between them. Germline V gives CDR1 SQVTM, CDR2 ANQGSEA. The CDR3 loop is CSAPFSTDTQYF. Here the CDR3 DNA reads TGCAGCGCTCCTTTTAGCACAGATACGCAGTATTTT.

The chain's CDR3 is CASSQQTSFEQFF. The DNA for the CDR3 is TGCGCCAGCAGCCAACAGACTAGTTTTGAGCAGTTCTTC. V is TRBV4-1 and J is TRBJ2-1, with a possible D match to TRBD2 (6 bases). Germline V gene data show CDR1 as MGHRA and CDR2 as YSYEKL. The CDR3 is 13 amino acids. V was trimmed by 2 bases and J by 9 bases, leaving 11 bases between them.

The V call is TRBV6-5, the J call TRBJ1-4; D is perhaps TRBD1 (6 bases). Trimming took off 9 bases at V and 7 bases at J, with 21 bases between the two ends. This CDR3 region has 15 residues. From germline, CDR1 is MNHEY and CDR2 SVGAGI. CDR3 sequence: CASNDPGGSSEKLFF. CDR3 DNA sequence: TGTGCCAGTAACGATCCGGGGGGCTCCTCTGAAAAACTGTTTTTT.

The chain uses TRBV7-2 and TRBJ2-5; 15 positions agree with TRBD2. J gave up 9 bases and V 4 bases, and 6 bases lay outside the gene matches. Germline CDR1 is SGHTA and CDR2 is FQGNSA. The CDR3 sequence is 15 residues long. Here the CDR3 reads CASSSGTSGGTAQYF. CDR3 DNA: TGTGCCAGCAGCTCCGGGACTAGCGGGGGGACGGCCCAGTACTTC.

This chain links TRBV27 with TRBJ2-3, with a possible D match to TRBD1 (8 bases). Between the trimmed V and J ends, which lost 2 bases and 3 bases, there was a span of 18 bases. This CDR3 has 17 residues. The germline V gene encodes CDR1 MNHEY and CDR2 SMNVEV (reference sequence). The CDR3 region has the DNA TGTGCCAGCAGTTTAAGGGGGGACAGGACTAGGACAGATACGCAGTATTTT. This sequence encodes CASSLRGDRTRTDTQYF.

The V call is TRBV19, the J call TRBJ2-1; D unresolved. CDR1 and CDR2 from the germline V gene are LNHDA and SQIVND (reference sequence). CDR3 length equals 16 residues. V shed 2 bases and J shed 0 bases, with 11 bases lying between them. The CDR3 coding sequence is TGTGCCAGTAGTATAAGTCCCAAGAGCTCCTACAATGAGCAGTTCTTC. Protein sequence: CASSISPKSSYNEQFF.

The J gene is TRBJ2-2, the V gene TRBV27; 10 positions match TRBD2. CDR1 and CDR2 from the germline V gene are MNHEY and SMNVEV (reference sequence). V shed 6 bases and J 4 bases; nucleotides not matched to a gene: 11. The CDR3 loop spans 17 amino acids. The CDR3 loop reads CASRFYLAGVSTGELFF. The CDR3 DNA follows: TGTGCCAGCAGGTTTTATCTAGCGGGAGTTAGCACCGGGGAGCTGTTTTTT.

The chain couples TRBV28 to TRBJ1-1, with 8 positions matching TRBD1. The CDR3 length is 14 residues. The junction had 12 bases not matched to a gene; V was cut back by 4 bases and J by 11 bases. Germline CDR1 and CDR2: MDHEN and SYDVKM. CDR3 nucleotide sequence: TGTGCCAGCAGTTGGACAGGGTTTCTTGGGGGCGCTTTCTTT. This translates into CASSWTGFLGGAFF.

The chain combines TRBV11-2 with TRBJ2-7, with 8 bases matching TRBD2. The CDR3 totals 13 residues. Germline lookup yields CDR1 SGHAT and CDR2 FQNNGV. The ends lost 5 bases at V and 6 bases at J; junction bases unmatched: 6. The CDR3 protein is CASSLGTSSEQYF. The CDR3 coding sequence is TGTGCCAGCAGCCTCGGGACTAGTAGCGAGCAGTACTTC.

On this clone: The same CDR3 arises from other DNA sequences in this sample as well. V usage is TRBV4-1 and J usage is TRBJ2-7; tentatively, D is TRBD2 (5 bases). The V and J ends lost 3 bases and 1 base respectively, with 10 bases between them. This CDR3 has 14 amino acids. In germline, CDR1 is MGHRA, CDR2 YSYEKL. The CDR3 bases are TGCGCCAGCAGCCACGGTGGGAGTTCCTACGAGCAGTACTTC. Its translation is CASSHGGSSYEQYF.

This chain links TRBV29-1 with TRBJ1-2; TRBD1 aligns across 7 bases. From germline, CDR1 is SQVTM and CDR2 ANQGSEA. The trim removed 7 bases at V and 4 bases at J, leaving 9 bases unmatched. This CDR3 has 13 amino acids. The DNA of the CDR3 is TGCAGCGGAGGACAGGCCGGCGGCTATGGCTACACCTTC. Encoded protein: CSGGQAGGYGYTF. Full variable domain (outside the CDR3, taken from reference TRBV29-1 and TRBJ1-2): SAVISQKPSRDICQRGTSLTIQCQVDSQVTMMFWYRQQPGQSLTLIATANQGSEATYESGFVIDKFPISRPNLTFSTLTVSNMSPEDSSIYLCSGGQAGGYGYTFGSGTRLTVV.

The CDR3 region has the DNA TGTGCCAGTAGTATCCTGGCAGGGGTCGAGCAGTACTTC. It yields the protein CASSILAGVEQYF. The chain links TRBV19 to TRBJ2-7; tentative D call: TRBD1 (6 bases). Germline V lookup: CDR1 LNHDA, CDR2 SQIVND (reference sequence). There are 13 residues in the CDR3. V was shortened by 3 bases and J by 6 bases, with 12 bases between the two germline ends.

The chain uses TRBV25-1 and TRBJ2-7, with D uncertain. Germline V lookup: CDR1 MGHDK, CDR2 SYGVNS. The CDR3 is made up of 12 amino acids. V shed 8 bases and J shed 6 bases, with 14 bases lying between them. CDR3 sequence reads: CASAAEPGEQYF. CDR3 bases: TGTGCCAGCGCCGCCGAGCCAGGCGAGCAGTACTTC.

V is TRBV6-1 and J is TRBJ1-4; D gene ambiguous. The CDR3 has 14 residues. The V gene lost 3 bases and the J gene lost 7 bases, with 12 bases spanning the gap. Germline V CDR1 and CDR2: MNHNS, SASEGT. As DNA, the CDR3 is TGTGCCAGCAGTGATGAGGGAACGAGTGAAAAACTGTTTTTT. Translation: CASSDEGTSEKLFF.